The 8 T cell receptor beta chains below all came from one sample that was sequenced in a study of T cell responses to AZD1222 COVID-19 vaccine (dated by TCRdb to the early 2020s). Reading the label with the study, this specimen's time point is: baseline before first vaccination. The protocol used for the library was the immunoSEQ multiplex PCR assay. The clones in this table, taken by TCRdb from immuneACCESS, are in-frame only. Not every clone is retained; where verified, under half of the shortfall comes from an unresolved V gene, and the cause of the rest is unknown. This sample lists tens of thousands of clones; about 87% were detected once. About 20% of the sample is taken by the ten largest. The sample was peripheral blood, taken on day 0 of AZD1222 vaccination. These receptors all come from an adult in good health.

The chain combines TRBV9 with TRBJ2-7, with 11 bases matching TRBD1. CDR3 length: 16 amino acids. CDR1 and CDR2 (germline): SGDLS, YYNGEE. Unmatched junction bases numbered 5, after V lost 1 base and J lost 2 bases. CDR3: CASSVFPGQGAYEQYF. As DNA, the CDR3 is TGTGCCAGCAGCGTATTTCCGGGACAGGGGGCCTACGAGCAGTACTTC.

The chain links TRBV5-1 to TRBJ2-6, with 7 nucleotides matching TRBD1. The CDR3 sequence is 17 residues long. V was clipped by 4 bases and J by 2 bases; unmatched bases: 9. Germline CDR1 reads SGHRS; CDR2 reads YFSETQ. This CDR3 is CASSRDPTGAGANVLTF. CDR3 bases: TGCGCCAGCAGCAGGGACCCCACAGGGGCTGGGGCCAACGTCCTGACTTTC.

The chain links TRBV7-3 to TRBJ2-7; the match to TRBD1 covers 9 bases. Germline V gives CDR1 SGHTA, CDR2 FQGTGA. The V gene end was trimmed by 6 bases and the J gene end by 3 bases; junction bases not matched to a gene: 9. The CDR3 is 15 amino acids. The CDR3, as DNA: TGTGCCAGCAGTAAAAGACAGGGGGTTATCTACGAGCAGTACTTC. Amino acids: CASSKRQGVIYEQYF.

This clone appeared a few times. J is TRBJ2-5 and V is TRBV4-1; 8 bases fit TRBD1. CDR1 and CDR2 from the germline V gene are MGHRA and YSYEKL. The CDR3 runs to 14 residues. V lost 3 bases and J lost 5; bases outside the gene matches: 5. The CDR3 sequence: CASSQDRVGETQYF. CDR3 sequence (DNA): TGCGCCAGCAGCCAGGACAGGGTCGGGGAGACCCAGTACTTC.

J is TRBJ2-2 and V is TRBV29-1; D is perhaps TRBD1 (5 bases). This CDR3 spans 13 amino acids. The germline V gene has CDR1 SQVTM and CDR2 ANQGSEA. The ends were cut back, 5 bases at V and 3 bases at J, with 10 bases in the middle. The CDR3 DNA reads TGCAGCGTTAAGCGACAGTACACCGGGGAGCTGTTTTTT. Translating gives CSVKRQYTGELFF.

In its sample, this clone was seen once. The chain recombines TRBV5-1 with TRBJ2-2, with D maybe TRBD2 (6 bases). Per germline, CDR1 SGHRS and CDR2 YFSETQ. The ends were cut back, 4 bases at V and 6 bases at J, with 10 bases in the middle. The CDR3 has 13 residues. This CDR3 is CASSQGLPGELFF. The CDR3 region has the DNA TGCGCCAGCAGCCAGGGACTTCCCGGGGAGCTGTTTTTT.

This chain joins TRBV4-1 and TRBJ1-2; D may be TRBD1 (6 bases). CDR3 size: 17 residues. Between the trimmed V and J ends, which lost 1 base and 2 bases, there was a span of 17 bases. Germline V gene data show CDR1 as MGHRA and CDR2 as YSYEKL. The CDR3 protein is CASSQALIGTGNYGYTF. CDR3 DNA sequence: TGCGCCAGCAGCCAAGCCCTAATTGGCACAGGGAACTATGGCTACACCTTC.

The chain is built from TRBV19 and TRBJ1-5; weak D call: TRBD1 (5 bases). The CDR3 is made up of 19 amino acids. V lost 1 base to trimming and J lost 0 bases, with 19 bases between them. CDR1 is LNHDA, CDR2 SQIVND, per germline (reference sequence). CDR3 sequence: CASSIVGPGMAYSNQPQHF. DNA for the CDR3: TGTGCCAGTAGTATAGTGGGGCCAGGGATGGCGTATAGCAATCAGCCCCAGCATTTT.